One sample yielded the 21 T cell receptor beta chains listed below, sequenced in a study of spatial heterogeneity in lung cancer. What these receptors recognize is not known. As to time point: sample taken at primary tumor resection. Each CDR3 protein gets one entry after TCRdb re-called the 5' RACE reads with MiXCR. Of about 3,100 distinct CDR3 sequences in the sample, 9.5% to 14% were seen once. The study, taken as a whole, reports: For expanded intratumoral alpha and beta TCRs, counts tracked tumor mutation counts.

The specimen comprised lung tumor tissue, sampled at surgery. These receptors originate from a male donor with early-stage non-small cell lung cancer.

This clonotype qualifies as medium-sized. This chain connects TRBV18 to TRBJ2-5; 9 positions agree with TRBD2. This CDR3 has 15 amino acids. CDR1 is KGHSH and CDR2 is LQKENI in the germline V gene. V dropped 6 bases and J dropped 1; count of bases not matched to a gene: 6. DNA of the CDR3: TGTGCCAGCTCTCCCCTAGCGGGAATCCAAGAGACCCAGTACTTC. It translates to CASSPLAGIQETQYF.

By share of the sample, this clonotype is medium-sized. The chain links TRBV5-1 to TRBJ2-3; tentatively, D is TRBD2 (5 bases). CDR3 length equals 14 residues. V was pared by 0 bases and J by 2 bases, with 7 bases between. Germline V gene data show CDR1 as SGHRS and CDR2 as YFSETQ. CDR3 sequence: CASSLAGDTDTQYF. CDR3 sequence (DNA): TGCGCCAGCAGCTTGGCCGGGGACACAGATACGCAGTATTTT.

Judged by abundance, this clonotype is medium-sized. The rearrangement uses TRBV20-1 and TRBJ2-3; 8 bases line up with TRBD1. The germline gives CDR1 DFQATT, CDR2 SNEGSKA (reference sequence). The J segment lost 2 bases and the V segment lost 1 base, leaving 2 bases of the junction unmatched. The CDR3 has 14 amino acids. Written as DNA, the CDR3 is TGCAGTGCTAGAGGGACAGGGATCACAGATACGCAGTATTTT. This encodes CSARGTGITDTQYF.

By share, this clonotype ranks as medium-sized. The chain couples TRBV10-3 to TRBJ2-3; tentative D call: TRBD1 (5 bases). The CDR3 sequence is 14 residues long. The V gene lost 3 bases and the J gene lost 7 bases, with 14 bases spanning the gap. Germline V CDR1 and CDR2: ENHRY, SYGVKD. Written as DNA, the CDR3 is TGTGCCATCAGTGATCGTGGGGCCCGAAATACGCAGTATTTT. Its translation: CAISDRGARNTQYF.

By sample fraction, this clonotype is medium-sized. This chain connects TRBV3-1 to TRBJ2-1, with TRBD2 identical over 9 bases. The V segment lost 2 bases and the J segment 4 bases; nucleotides outside the gene matches: 0. The CDR3 has 14 amino acids. The germline V gene encodes CDR1 LGHDT and CDR2 YNNKEL (reference sequence). DNA of the CDR3: TGTGCCAGCAGCCAACTAGCGGGGTACAATGAGCAGTTCTTC. Translated, it gives CASSQLAGYNEQFF.

This clonotype qualifies as medium-sized. The chain uses TRBV6-5 and TRBJ2-7; maybe TRBD2 (6 bases). This CDR3 comprises 15 residues. Between the trimmed V and J ends, which lost 9 bases and 3 bases, there was a span of 21 bases. Germline-derived CDR1 and CDR2 are MNHEY and SVGAGI. Here the CDR3 reads CASTRGASGYYEQYF. As DNA, the CDR3 is TGTGCCAGTACTAGGGGTGCCAGCGGGTACTACGAGCAGTACTTC.

Relative to its sample, this clonotype is medium-sized. This rearrangement joins TRBV20-1 to TRBJ2-2, with 10 nucleotides matching TRBD2. CDR1 and CDR2 (germline): DFQATT, SNEGSKA (reference sequence). Germline trimming cut 3 bases from V and 5 bases from J; bases unmatched to any gene: 24. The CDR3 totals 21 residues. The CDR3 DNA reads TGCAGTGCTAGTCCCCCGGGCGACAGGCCCCTAGCGGGAGTTAGAACCGGGGAGCTGTTTTTT. Protein product: CSASPPGDRPLAGVRTGELFF.

By sample fraction, this clonotype is medium-sized. The chain carries TRBV7-9 and TRBJ1-2; 8 nucleotides agree with TRBD1. J was trimmed by 8 bases and V by 8 bases; bases with no gene match: 10. CDR1 is SEHNR and CDR2 is FQNEAQ in the germline V gene (reference sequence). CDR3 length equals 13 residues. CDR3: CASGGTGINGYTF. CDR3 nucleotides: TGTGCCAGCGGAGGGACAGGAATTAACGGCTACACCTTC.

This clonotype is medium-sized (0.01 to 0.1%) by share. The chain joins TRBV5-1 to TRBJ1-5; tentatively, D is TRBD1 (6 bases). The CDR3 is made up of 15 amino acids. The V and J ends lost 0 bases and 4 bases respectively, with 11 bases between them. Germline V gives CDR1 SGHRS, CDR2 YFSETQ. The CDR3: CASSLGTGRNQPQHF. The CDR3 nucleotides read TGCGCCAGCAGCTTGGGAACAGGGAGGAATCAGCCCCAGCATTTT.

In this sample, this clonotype is medium-sized (0.01 to 0.1%). The chain combines TRBV20-1 with TRBJ1-4; 8 bases are a match to TRBD1. This CDR3 is built from 14 residues. V lost 8 bases, J lost 1 base, and 6 bases stayed unmatched. The germline V gene has CDR1 DFQATT and CDR2 SNEGSKA (reference sequence). CDR3 nucleotide sequence: TGCAGTCCGGACAGGGTGCTAACTAATGAAAAACTGTTTTTT. Translating it yields CSPDRVLTNEKLFF.

By frequency in the sample, this clonotype is medium-sized (0.01 to 0.1%). V gene TRBV9 combines with J gene TRBJ2-5; 9 nucleotides agree with TRBD1. V was clipped by 3 bases and J by 4 bases; unmatched bases: 7. The CDR3 totals 15 residues. Germline CDR1 is SGDLS and CDR2 is YYNGEE. CDR3 sequence: CASSARDRALETQYF. DNA for the CDR3: TGTGCCAGCAGCGCGCGGGACAGGGCTTTAGAGACCCAGTACTTC.

This clonotype was observed a few times. The rearrangement links TRBV11-2 to TRBJ1-1, with D perhaps matching TRBD1 (5 bases). The CDR3 contains 14 residues. Per germline, CDR1 SGHAT and CDR2 FQNNGV. Trimming cost V 3 bases and J 4 bases, with 12 bases left between them. The CDR3 nucleotides are TGTGCCAGCAGCTTGGTAGAAGGGGCCACTGAAGCTTTCTTT. As protein: CASSLVEGATEAFF.

V gene TRBV2 combines with J gene TRBJ1-2, with 8 bases matching TRBD1. The CDR3 loop spans 14 amino acids. V lost 2 bases, J lost 5 bases, and 4 bases stayed unmatched. Germline CDR1 SNHLY, CDR2 FYNNEI. The CDR3 DNA follows: TGTGCCAGCAGTGAACAGGGGGCGCTTTATGGCTACACCTTC. Its translation is CASSEQGALYGYTF.

This clonotype is medium-sized by share. The chain joins TRBV7-8 to TRBJ1-3; no firm D call. Germline V gene sequence: CDR1 SGHVS, CDR2 FQNEAQ. Trimming took 2 bases from V and 1 from J, leaving 6 bases between them. The length of the CDR3 is 14 residues. The CDR3 spells CASSLSRSGNTIYF. The CDR3 bases are TGTGCCAGCAGCTTATCACGGTCTGGAAACACCATATATTTT.

The CDR3 is CASEREGIQYF. The CDR3 region has the DNA TGTGCCAGCGAGAGGGAGGGCATTCAGTACTTC. This rearrangement joins TRBV5-6 to TRBJ2-4, with 7 bases aligning to TRBD2. The germline CDR1 and CDR2 sequences are SGHDT and YYEEEE. The CDR3 sequence is 11 residues long. The V and J ends lost 7 bases and 9 bases, in that order; junction bases with no gene match: 4.

Relative to its sample, this clonotype is medium-sized (0.01 to 0.1%). The chain has TRBV30 and TRBJ2-5; possibly TRBD1 for D (5 bases). CDR3 size: 12 residues. Trimming stripped 8 bases from V and 5 bases from J, with 15 bases between. The germline V gene encodes CDR1 GTSNPN and CDR2 SVGIG (reference sequence). CDR3 residues: CALESGRETQYF. The CDR3 DNA sequence: TGTGCCCTGGAATCAGGGCGGGAGACCCAGTACTTC.

This clonotype rates as medium-sized (0.01 to 0.1%). This chain connects TRBV7-2 to TRBJ1-5, with 8 bases lining up with TRBD1. The CDR3 is made up of 16 amino acids. Germline V gene data show CDR1 as SGHTA and CDR2 as FQGNSA. The junction had 6 bases not matched to a gene; V was cut back by 4 bases and J by 1 base. As DNA, the CDR3 is TGTGCCAGCAGCTCACAGGGGGGTCTAAGCAATCAGCCCCAGCATTTT. Translated, it gives CASSSQGGLSNQPQHF. The full variable domain, rest sourced from reference TRBV7-2 and TRBJ1-5, is GAGVSQSPSNKVTEKGKDVELRCDPISGHTALYWYRQSLGQGLEFLIYFQGNSAPDKSGLPSDRFSAERTGGSVSTLTIQRTQQEDSAVYLCASSSQGGLSNQPQHFGDGTRLSIL.

By sample fraction, this clonotype is medium-sized. The chain employs TRBV20-1 and TRBJ2-3; D is unclear. V dropped 6 bases and J dropped 4 bases, with 11 bases sitting between them. Germline V lookup: CDR1 DFQATT, CDR2 SNEGSKA (reference sequence). The CDR3 covers 12 residues. The CDR3 here is CSARLSADTQYF. The CDR3 coding sequence is TGCAGTGCCAGGCTTTCCGCAGATACGCAGTATTTT.

This clonotype is medium-sized (0.01 to 0.1%). The gene calls are TRBV7-9 and TRBJ2-2; 9 bases agree with TRBD1. This CDR3 has 15 amino acids. With V trimmed by 6 bases and J by 0 bases, 2 bases remained unmatched. CDR1 SEHNR and CDR2 FQNEAQ come from the germline V gene (reference sequence). This chain's CDR3 is CASRRQGANTGELFF. The DNA of the CDR3 is TGTGCCAGCAGACGACAGGGGGCGAACACCGGGGAGCTGTTTTTT.

This clonotype is labeled as medium-sized. V usage is TRBV3-1 and J usage is TRBJ2-5; weak D call: TRBD2 (5 bases). With 0 bases removed from V and 2 bases from J, the gap between germline ends came to 19 bases. Looked up from germline, CDR1 is LGHDT and CDR2 is YNNKEL (reference sequence). The CDR3 totals 18 residues. The CDR3: CASSQDRSKRVEQETQYF. The CDR3 DNA reads as TGTGCCAGCAGCCAAGATCGCTCTAAGAGGGTGGAACAAGAGACCCAGTACTTC.

In its sample, this clonotype is medium-sized. The V and J genes are TRBV18 and TRBJ2-3, with TRBD1 matching over 8 bases. Germline trimming cut 3 bases from V and 4 bases from J; bases unmatched to any gene: 0. The CDR3 loop spans 13 amino acids. Germline V lookup: CDR1 KGHSH, CDR2 LQKENI. The CDR3 protein is CASSPTGADTQYF. The CDR3 DNA reads TGTGCCAGCTCACCGACAGGGGCAGATACGCAGTATTTT.